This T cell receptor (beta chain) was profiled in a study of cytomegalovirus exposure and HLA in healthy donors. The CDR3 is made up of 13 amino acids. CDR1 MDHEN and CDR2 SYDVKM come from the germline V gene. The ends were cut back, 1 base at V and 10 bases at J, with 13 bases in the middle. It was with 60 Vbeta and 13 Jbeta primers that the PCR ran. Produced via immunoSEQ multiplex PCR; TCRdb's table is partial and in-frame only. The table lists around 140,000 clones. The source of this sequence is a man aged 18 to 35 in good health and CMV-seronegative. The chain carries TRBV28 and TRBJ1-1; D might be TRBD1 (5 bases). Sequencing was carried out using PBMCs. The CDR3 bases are TGTGCCAGCAGTTTATCGGGGGGAAATCGAGCTTTCTTT. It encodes CASSLSGGNRAFF.